The 14 T cell receptor beta chains listed next were all sequenced from one sample in a study. TCRdb recomputed calls from the 5' RACE reads with MiXCR, one row per CDR3 protein. The sample comprises just under 65,000 distinct CDR3 sequences, around a fifth of which are singletons, and 2.9% rests with the top ten. The sequencing input was memory CD4+ T cells sorted from a lymph node. Sample subset: memory CD4+ T cells, CD4+CD45RO+CD25-. The origin of the receptors is a female donor with breast cancer.

This chain connects TRBV9 to TRBJ2-1; no reliable D call. The CDR3 is made up of 14 amino acids. From germline, CDR1 is SGDLS and CDR2 YYNGEE. The ends were cut back, 3 bases at V and 4 bases at J, with 11 bases in the middle. The CDR3 region is CASSAKDRYNEQFF. For the CDR3, the DNA is TGTGCCAGCAGCGCAAAGGACCGGTACAATGAGCAGTTCTTC.

This clonotype has at least ten counts. V is TRBV24-1 and J is TRBJ1-2, with TRBD1 matching over 9 bases. The germline gives CDR1 KGHDR, CDR2 SFDVKD. With V trimmed by 3 bases and J by 8 bases, 12 bases remained unmatched. This CDR3 comprises 16 residues. CDR3 coding DNA: TGTGCCACCAGTGATGCGGACGGACAGGGGACGAGAGGCTACACCTTC. Translating gives CATSDADGQGTRGYTF.

The chain has TRBV6-2 or TRBV6-3 and TRBJ2-7; D is undetermined. V was trimmed by 2 bases and J by 5 bases, leaving 13 bases between them. The CDR3 is 14 residues long. Looked up from germline, CDR1 is MNHEY and CDR2 is SVGEGT. Here the CDR3 reads CASSYHNPPNEQYF. CDR3 nucleotide sequence: TGTGCCAGCAGTTACCATAACCCTCCGAACGAGCAGTACTTC.

The rearrangement joins TRBV5-1 to TRBJ2-2, with a possible D match to TRBD1 (5 bases). Trimming took 4 bases from V and 5 from J, leaving 21 bases between them. The CDR3 loop spans 17 amino acids. Germline V gene lookup returns CDR1 SGHRS and CDR2 YFSETQ. The CDR3 DNA is TGCGCCAGCAGCATACCAAGCCCTACGACAGAGACCGGGGAGCTGTTTTTT. Translating it yields CASSIPSPTTETGELFF.

This chain links TRBV7-2 with TRBJ1-1, with D possibly TRBD1 on 5 matching bases. Germline assignment: CDR1 SGHTA and CDR2 FQGNSA. The CDR3 has 15 residues. The V gene lost 0 bases and the J gene lost 1 base, with 9 bases spanning the gap. The CDR3, as DNA: TGTGCCAGCAGCTTAGCTATCGACAGGAACACTGAAGCTTTCTTT. This gives the protein CASSLAIDRNTEAFF.

This clonotype was seen a few times. The chain has TRBV7-9 and TRBJ2-7, with D maybe TRBD1 (6 bases). The V end lost 5 bases, the J end lost 5 bases, and 22 bases lay between the germline ends. Looked up from germline, CDR1 is SEHNR and CDR2 is FQNEAQ (reference sequence). The CDR3 sequence is 16 residues long. Written as DNA, the CDR3 is TGTGCCAGCAGCAAACAAGGCAGGGGAAGCTTCCACGAGCAGTACTTC. This encodes CASSKQGRGSFHEQYF.

This clonotype was observed a handful of times. The chain links TRBV4-2 to TRBJ1-5; D is possibly TRBD1 (6 bases). Trimming pared 0 bases from V and 0 bases from J, leaving 15 bases between. Germline lookup yields CDR1 LGHNA and CDR2 YNFKEQ. The CDR3 consists of 18 residues. The CDR3 protein is CASSQETSTGISNQPQHF. CDR3 in DNA: TGTGCCAGCAGCCAAGAAACTTCGACAGGCATTAGCAATCAGCCCCAGCATTTT.

The V call is TRBV7-9, the J call TRBJ1-1; D call uncertain. The V gene's germline CDR1 is SEHNR and CDR2 FQNEAQ (reference sequence). Trimming took 2 bases from V and 1 from J, leaving 8 bases between them. This CDR3 contains 14 residues. The CDR3 DNA sequence: TGTGCCAGCAGCTTATCCGGGCGGAACACTGAAGCTTTCTTT. Its protein product is CASSLSGRNTEAFF.

This clonotype was seen a few times. The rearrangement links TRBV12-3 or TRBV12-4 to TRBJ1-1, with D tentatively TRBD1 (6 bases). The V and J ends lost 7 bases and 4 bases respectively, with 16 bases between them. The CDR3 length is 14 residues. The CDR3 protein is CASTVRGASTEAFF. The CDR3 nucleotides are TGTGCCAGCACTGTTCGGGGGGCTTCCACTGAAGCTTTCTTT.

This clonotype was recorded once. The chain employs TRBV30 and TRBJ1-1; 7 bases align to TRBD1. The CDR3 contains 18 residues. Per germline, CDR1 GTSNPN and CDR2 SVGIG (reference sequence). Germline trimming cut 3 bases from V and 11 bases from J; bases unmatched to any gene: 27. The CDR3 DNA is TGTGCCTGGAGCGAAAAAACCGGCTACCGGGACAGCCGCCTGGATGCTTTCTTT. As protein: CAWSEKTGYRDSRLDAFF.

This clonotype was found a few times. J is TRBJ2-3 and V is TRBV25-1, with D possibly TRBD2 on 6 matching bases. The V and J ends lost 0 bases and 4 bases respectively, with 11 bases between them. There are 15 residues in the CDR3. Germline CDR1 and CDR2: MGHDK and SYGVNS. DNA for the CDR3: TGTGCCAGCAGTGAATACCGACTAGACTCAGATACGCAGTATTTT. Translation: CASSEYRLDSDTQYF.

The chain has TRBV29-1 and TRBJ1-1; perhaps TRBD1 as D (5 bases). CDR3 size: 14 residues. Germline-derived CDR1 and CDR2 are SQVTM and ANQGSEA. V lost 7 bases, J lost 3 bases, and 18 bases lay in between. The CDR3 DNA sequence: TGCAGCGCCGCCGGGACTTCCAGAGACACTGAAGCTTTCTTT. It is translated as CSAAGTSRDTEAFF.

This clonotype was picked up a small number of times. This chain links TRBV3-1 with TRBJ2-1; D gene uncertain. Trimming pared 0 bases from V and 5 bases from J, leaving 11 bases between. CDR3 length equals 15 residues. Germline lookup yields CDR1 LGHDT and CDR2 YNNKEL (reference sequence). As DNA, the CDR3 is TGTGCCAGCAGCCAAGACAGATGGGAAAACAATGAGCAGTTCTTC. Its protein product is CASSQDRWENNEQFF.

This clonotype has ten or more counts. J is TRBJ2-1 and V is TRBV29-1; perhaps TRBD2 as D (6 bases). Trimming removed 7 bases at V and 9 bases at J, with 22 bases between. CDR1 is SQVTM and CDR2 is ANQGSEA in the germline V gene. This CDR3 region has 14 residues. Written as DNA, the CDR3 is TGCAGCGCCCTCCCCCACCGACTAGATGGTGAGCAGTTCTTC. This codes for CSALPHRLDGEQFF.